What follows describes a single T cell receptor (beta chain). The sample belongs to a study of blood T cell repertoires in COVID-19. Measured with immunoSEQ multiplex PCR; TCRdb has only the in-frame clones, and not every one. The data hold about 70,000 clones, with about four fifths observed a single time. Germline loops: CDR1 SGHAT, CDR2 FQNNGV. The CDR3 loop spans 15 amino acids. Trimming at V came to 5 bases and at J to 8 bases, leaving 7 bases not matched to a gene. The clonotype comes from a woman aged 70 to 79 with acute or convalescent COVID-19. The specimen sequenced was peripheral blood. The gene calls are TRBV11-2 and TRBJ2-1, with 12 bases identical to TRBD2. The CDR3 coding sequence is TGTGCCAGCAGCCCGCCTAGCGGGAGGGGCTATGAGCAGTTCTTC. Its translation is CASSPPSGRGYEQFF.